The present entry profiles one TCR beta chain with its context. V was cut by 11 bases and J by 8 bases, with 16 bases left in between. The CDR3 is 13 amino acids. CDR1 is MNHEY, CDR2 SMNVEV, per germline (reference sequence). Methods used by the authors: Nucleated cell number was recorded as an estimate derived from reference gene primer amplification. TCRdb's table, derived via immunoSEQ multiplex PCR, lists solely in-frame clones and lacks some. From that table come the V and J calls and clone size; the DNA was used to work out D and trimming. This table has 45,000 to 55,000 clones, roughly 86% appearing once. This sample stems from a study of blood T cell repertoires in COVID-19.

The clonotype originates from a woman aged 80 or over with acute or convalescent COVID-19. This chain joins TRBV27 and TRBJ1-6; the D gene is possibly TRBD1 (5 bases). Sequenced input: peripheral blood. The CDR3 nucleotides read TGTGCCTCCTCCGGGCAGGGCTATTCACCCCTCCACTTT. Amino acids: CASSGQGYSPLHF.